This T cell receptor beta chain is from a study of CD8+CD57+ T cells in acquired aplastic anemia. Using genomic DNA as the template, TCR beta VDJ and CDR3 profiling was carried out. TCRdb itself ran the reads through MiXCR, one entry per CDR3 protein. The top ten clones hold roughly three fifths of a sample with about 200,000 distinct CDR3 sequences, 55% to 65% of them seen once. Germline V gene data show CDR1 as DFQATT and CDR2 as SNEGSKA (reference sequence). This CDR3 contains 13 residues. V lost 5 bases and J lost 2; bases outside the gene matches: 5. The sequenced patients had an expansion of CD8+CD57+ cells seen by flow cytometry. This clonotype occurred a few times.

The source is a human donor with aplastic anemia. This chain uses TRBV20-1 with TRBJ2-7, with TRBD1 matching 8 bases. The sample was sorted CD4+, CD8+, or CD8+CD57+ T cells (not recorded which) from PBMCs. The CDR3 nucleotides are TGCAGTGCTGCGGACAGGGTAGCCTACGAGCAGTACTTC. Residues: CSAADRVAYEQYF.